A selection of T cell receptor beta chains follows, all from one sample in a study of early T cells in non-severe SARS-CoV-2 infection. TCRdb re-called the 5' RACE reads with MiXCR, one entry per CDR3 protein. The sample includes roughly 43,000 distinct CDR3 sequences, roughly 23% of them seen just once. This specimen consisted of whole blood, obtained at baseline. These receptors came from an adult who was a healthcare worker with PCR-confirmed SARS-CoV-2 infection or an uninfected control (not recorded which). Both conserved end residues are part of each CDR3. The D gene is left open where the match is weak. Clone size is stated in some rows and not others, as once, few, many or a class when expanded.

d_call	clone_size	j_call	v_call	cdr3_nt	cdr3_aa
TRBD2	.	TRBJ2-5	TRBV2	TGTGCCAGCAGTGGGGACTACCCAGAGACCCAGTACTTC	CASSGDYPETQYF
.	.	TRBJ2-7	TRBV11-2	TGTGCCAGCAGCTTAGGAGTGGACTTCACCTACGAGCAGTACTTC	CASSLGVDFTYEQYF
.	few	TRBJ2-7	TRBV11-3	TGTGCCAGCAGCCCGGGTTTAAGTGGGAAGAGCGAGCAGTACTTC	CASSPGLSGKSEQYF
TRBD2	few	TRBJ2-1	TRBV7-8	TGTGCCAGCAGCGGACAAGGGCTAGCGGGGGGGCAACGCTCCTACAATGAGCAGTTCTTC	CASSGQGLAGGQRSYNEQFF
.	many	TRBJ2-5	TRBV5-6	TGTGCCAGCAGCTTGGCCGGGAGGCAGGGGAAGGAGACCCAGTACTTC	CASSLAGRQGKETQYF
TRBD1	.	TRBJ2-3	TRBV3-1	TGTGCCAGCAGCCAAGGGGGACAGGGCAGTCCAGATACGCAGTATTTT	CASSQGGQGSPDTQYF
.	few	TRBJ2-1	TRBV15	TGTGCCACCAGGGGGCGAGTTGAGCAGTTCTTC	CATRGRVEQFF
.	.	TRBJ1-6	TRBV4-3	TGCGCCAGCAGCCAAACCCATCCTCGTGGGGGTTCACCCCTCCACTTT	CASSQTHPRGGSPLHF
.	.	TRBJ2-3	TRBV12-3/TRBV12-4	TGTGCCAGCAGTTTAGAGGGCAGTTCCCCAGATACGCAGTATTTT	CASSLEGSSPDTQYF
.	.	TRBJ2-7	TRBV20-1	TGCAGTGCCGCCTCTGGGGGGTATCGGTACTTC	CSAASGGYRYF
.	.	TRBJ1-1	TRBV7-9	TGTGCCAGCAGCCCCTCCGGGGAGGGCACTGAAGCTTTCTTT	CASSPSGEGTEAFF
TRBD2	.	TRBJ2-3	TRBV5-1	TGCGCCAGCAGCGATAGCGGGGAGGATACGCAGTATTTT	CASSDSGEDTQYF
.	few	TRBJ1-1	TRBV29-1	TGCAGCGTACTCCAGGGGTTCGGAACTGAAGCTTTCTTT	CSVLQGFGTEAFF
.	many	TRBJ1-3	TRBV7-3	TGTGCCAGCAGACGATGGACCCTTTACTCTGGAAACACCATATATTTT	CASRRWTLYSGNTIYF
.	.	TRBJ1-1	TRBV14	TGTGCCAGCAGCCAAGAGGCAGGGTTGAACACTGAAGCTTTCTTT	CASSQEAGLNTEAFF
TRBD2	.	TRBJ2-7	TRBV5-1	TGCGCCAGCAGCCCTAGCGGGGCCTACGAGCAGTACTTC	CASSPSGAYEQYF
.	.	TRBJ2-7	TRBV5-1	TGCGCCAGCAGCCTAGGGGGGCCCAACGAGCAGTACTTC	CASSLGGPNEQYF
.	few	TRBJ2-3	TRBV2	TGTGCCAGCCGACTCCGCGCTGGCGGCCGTTCAGATACGCAGTATTTT	CASRLRAGGRSDTQYF
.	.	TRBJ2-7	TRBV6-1	TGTGCCAGCAGTGAAGTTCCGAGGGGGGGTCTTGAGCAGTACTTC	CASSEVPRGGLEQYF
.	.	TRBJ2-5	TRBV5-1	TGCGCCAGCAGCTTGGAAGGCAGGGAGACCCAGTACTTC	CASSLEGRETQYF
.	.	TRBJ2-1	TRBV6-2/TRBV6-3	TGTGCCAGCACCTACCGACAGGTCGGACACAATGAGCAGTTCTTC	CASTYRQVGHNEQFF
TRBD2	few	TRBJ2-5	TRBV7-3	TGTGCCAGCAGCCCCGGGGGGGGGTTAATAGAGACCCAGTACTTC	CASSPGGGLIETQYF
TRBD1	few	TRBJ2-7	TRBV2	TGTGCCAGCAGTCGATACGGACAGGACTACGAGCAGTACTTC	CASSRYGQDYEQYF
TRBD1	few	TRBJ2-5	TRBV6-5	TGTGCCAGCAGTTACTCGGCGGGCGTGACAGGGGAAGAGACCCAGTACTTC	CASSYSAGVTGEETQYF
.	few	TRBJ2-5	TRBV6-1	TGTGCCAGCAGTTCCCCTGACCGGGGACGAGAGACCCAGTACTTC	CASSSPDRGRETQYF
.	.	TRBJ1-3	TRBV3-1	TGTGCCAGCAGCCAAGATCAGGTCTTCTCTGGAAACACCATATATTTT	CASSQDQVFSGNTIYF
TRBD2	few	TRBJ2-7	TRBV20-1	TGCAGTGCTAGATCCAGCGGGGGATACGAGCAGTACTTC	CSARSSGGYEQYF
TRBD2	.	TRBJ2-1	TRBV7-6	TGTGCCAGCAGCCGAGAAGGAGGGAGCGGGGATGAGCAGTTCTTC	CASSREGGSGDEQFF
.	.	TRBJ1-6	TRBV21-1	TGTGCCAGCAGCAAGGCTGACTCACCCCTCCACTTT	CASSKADSPLHF
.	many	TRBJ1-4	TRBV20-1	TGCAGTGCTAGACATTCCCAGAGAGGAGAAAAACTGTTTTTT	CSARHSQRGEKLFF
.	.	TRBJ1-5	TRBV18	TGTGCCAGCTCACCGACAGGTAGGAATCAGCCCCAGCATTTT	CASSPTGRNQPQHF
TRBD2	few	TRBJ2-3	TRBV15	TGTGCCACCAGCACCCCTAGCGGGGGCACAGATACGCAGTATTTT	CATSTPSGGTDTQYF